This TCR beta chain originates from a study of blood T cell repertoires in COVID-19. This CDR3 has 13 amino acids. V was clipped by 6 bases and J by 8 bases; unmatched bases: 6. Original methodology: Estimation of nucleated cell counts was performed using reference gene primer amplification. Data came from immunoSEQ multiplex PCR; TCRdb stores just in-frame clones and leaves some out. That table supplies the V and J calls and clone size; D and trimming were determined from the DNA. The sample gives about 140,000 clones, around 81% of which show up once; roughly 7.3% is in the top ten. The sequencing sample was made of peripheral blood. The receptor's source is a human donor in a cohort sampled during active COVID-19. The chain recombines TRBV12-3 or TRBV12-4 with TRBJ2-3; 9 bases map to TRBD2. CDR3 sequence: CASSHSTSGTQYF. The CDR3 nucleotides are TGTGCCAGCAGCCACTCGACTAGCGGTACGCAGTATTTT.